This TCR beta chain was recorded in a study of T cells after yellow fever vaccination. The germline V gene has CDR1 LNHDA and CDR2 SQIVND (reference sequence). V lost 7 bases to trimming and J lost 3 bases; unmatched junction nucleotides: 26. The CDR3 consists of 20 residues. TCRdb redid the calling of the 5' RACE reads with MiXCR, one entry per CDR3 protein. Of hundreds of thousands of distinct CDR3 sequences listed, roughly a fifth are singletons. The chain links TRBV19 to TRBJ2-7; 8 nucleotides line up with TRBD2. The TCR sequence derives from a man between 18 and 29 years old who received the YFV17D yellow fever vaccine. The sequenced sample was PBMCs, obtained approximately 20 days after the first yellow fever vaccination. CDR3 in amino acids: CASKYTSFRSDGGVIYEQYF. CDR3 bases: TGTGCCAGTAAATATACCTCTTTCCGCTCGGACGGGGGGGTGATCTACGAGCAGTACTTC.